This TCR beta chain was documented in a study of CD8 T cells in Susac syndrome. Sequencing targeted TCR beta in T cells from blood (CD8+ and CD4+). The multiple sclerosis controls were treatment-naive patients affected by stable or active relapsing-remitting disease. TEMRA cells were FACS-enriched, while CD8+ and CD4+ T cells were negatively isolated. Roughly 0.45 to 1 ug RNA was reverse transcribed with random hexamers. It was immunoSEQ multiplex PCR that amplified TCR beta CDR3 across 54 Vbeta and 13 Jbeta. MiXCR was run by TCRdb on the immunoSEQ multiplex PCR reads, yielding one entry per CDR3 protein. The table records more than 90,000 distinct CDR3 sequences, about 92% of them present only once. Deletions cut 2 bases from V and 3 bases from J, with 10 bases between. Germline V gene lookup returns CDR1 SGHRS and CDR2 YFSETQ. The CDR3 loop spans 14 amino acids.

The sequenced sample was CD4+ T cells from PBMCs. This sequence was found in a human donor with multiple sclerosis. V usage is TRBV5-1 and J usage is TRBJ2-3; D possibly uses TRBD1 or TRBD2 (5 bases each). Here the CDR3 DNA reads TGCGCCAGCAGCTTCCGGGACGGAACAGATACGCAGTATTTT. It specifies CASSFRDGTDTQYF.